The present T cell receptor (beta chain) was sequenced within a study of CD8+ T cells in alopecia areata. Only a few counts were recorded for this clone. As yet, its antigen is unknown. With 3 bases removed from V and 2 bases from J, the gap between germline ends came to 10 bases. The length of the CDR3 is 14 residues. Germline V lookup: CDR1 LGHNA, CDR2 YNFKEQ. The sequencing template was cDNA reverse transcribed from extracted RNA. Clones were sequenced by immunoSEQ multiplex PCR, and TCRdb holds only the in-frame ones, with some missing. The sample shows around 160,000 clones, 40% to 50% of them seen only once. Study-level points and caveats: In lesional scalp, particularly from alopecia totalis/universalis, clonality was higher than in normal scalp. Normal skin contains resident alphabeta T cells, and these are also sequenced in scalp samples.

Patients with alopecia areata provided lesional scalp punch biopsies as well as peripheral blood. CD4+ and CD8+ T cells were sorted from PBMCs. J is TRBJ1-1 and V is TRBV4-2; no clear D gene. The source is a human donor with alopecia areata. Sequencing used CD4+ T cells sorted from blood. CDR3 in DNA: TGTGCCAGCAGCCAGGCGGGCAGAAACACTGAAGCTTTCTTT. Translation: CASSQAGRNTEAFF.